This T cell receptor (beta chain) was obtained from a study of CD4 T cells in relation to SARS-CoV-2 and coronaviruses (dated by TCRdb to 2020 to 2023). For context, the study as a whole: Shared crossreactive spike epitopes were mapped to their HLA restriction using patient-derived lymphoblastoid cell lines. The study assessed, at the TCR clonotype level, memory CD4+ T cell crossreactivity between SARS-CoV-2 and common cold coronavirus spike proteins. Samples from a few pre-COVID donors and the naive versus memory experiments were sequenced with the Adaptive Biotechnologies TCR-sequencing kit; other data were Illumina-based. For other donors in the study, expansion assays were sequenced with a different, Illumina-based TCR-beta assay. Study-wide conclusions, independent of this receptor: In about 61% of donors, memory CD4+ clonotypes turned up that crossrecognized SARS-CoV-2 and at least one common cold coronavirus spike. Small numbers of patients and of tested TCRs limited the study. Naive versus memory sequencing indicated that memory recall responses, rather than primary responses primed during culture, are detected by the assay. Because no donor provided both pre-pandemic and post-infection samples, tracing the source of pre-existing responses was limited. Crossreactivity analysis centred on spike protein, so crossreactivity against other viral proteins was not assessed. Significantly weaker SARS-CoV-2-driven expansion was shown by crossreactive clones than by monoreactive clones, consistent with antigenic imprinting.

Concerning this clone: Its antigen remains unidentified. The sample holds no much larger clone one base away, and base qualities are not on file.

According to the germline V gene, CDR1 reads MDHEN and CDR2 reads SYDVKM. The CDR3, cysteine through phenylalanine, is 14 amino acids long. Only the CDR3 DNA stays, 42 bases, in frame from base 1. Trimming removed 7 bases from V and 7 bases from J; the gene matches leave 9 bases unexplained. Uncultured naive and memory CD4+ T cell DNA received deep-resolution immunoSEQ TCR-beta sequencing. The source study handled its data this way. During preprocessing, nonproductive sequences were removed, along with CDR3s that did not begin with C, did not end with F or W, or were shorter than 7 amino acids. Cultured and uncultured naive and memory CD4+ repertoires were searched for previously identified spike- and CEF-reactive CDR3s. After three terminal residues were trimmed from each end, CDR3 homology was quantified as pairwise Levenshtein distance using the stringdist R package. As stored in TCRdb, this immuneACCESS dataset retains in-frame rearrangements with V and J assigned. A fraction of the clones does not appear; measured against another copy, unresolved V genes explain less than half of the discrepancy, and the remainder lacks a known reason. V and J calls and clone size follow that table, whereas D and trimming were derived from the DNA. The sample table records tens of thousands of clones; approximately 94% of these occur just once. Together, the top ten hold around 0.13% of the sample.

CD4+ T cells from unexposed donors were collected before the COVID-19 pandemic (2011-2018). Naive and memory CD4+ T cells were separated from cryopreserved PBMCs by CD4 enrichment followed by EasySep naive CD4+ T cell enrichment. Leukapheresis product for the unexposed donors was purchased commercially. PBMCs were isolated from leukapheresis product or whole blood by Ficoll-Paque PLUS gradient centrifugation. PBMCs were either cryopreserved at -140°C or used fresh in the expansion assay. The QIAamp Micro DNA Kit was used to extract genomic DNA from the CD4+ T cells. The sample comprised naive CD4+ T cells from PBMCs. This specimen's cell subset or site label, per the study, means: naive CD4+ T cells isolated by negative enrichment. This chain joins TRBV28 to TRBJ2-1, with 8 middle bases fitting TRBD2. This receptor was identified in a human donor in good health. The nucleotide sequence reads as follows: TGTGCCAGCATCTCCGGCGGGAGGCGGAATGAGCAGTTCTTC. Its product reads: CASISGGRRNEQFF. The reference TRBV28 and TRBJ2-1 proteins fill in what lies around the CDR3, so the full variable domain reads DVKVTQSSRYLVKRTGEKVFLECVQDMDHENMFWYRQDPGLGLRLIYFSYDVKMKEKGDIPEGYSVSREKKERFSLILESASTNQTSMYLCASISGGRRNEQFFGPGTRLTVL.